Below are 2 T cell receptor beta chains sequenced from a single sample in a study of blood T cells in healthy people across ages. The second PCR ran roughly 7 to 12 cycles with a sample-barcoded 5' primer and J-beta primers. TCRdb itself ran the 5' RACE reads through MiXCR, one entry per CDR3 protein. The sample lists about 1.4 million distinct CDR3 sequences; around 59% were seen once. Sequenced input: blood. The receptors originated from a man younger than 35 in good health.

V usage is TRBV6-2 or TRBV6-3 and J usage is TRBJ2-7; the match to TRBD1 covers 7 bases. CDR3 length equals 14 residues. J gave up 4 bases and V 2 bases, and 5 bases lay outside the gene matches. Germline CDR1 is MNHEY and CDR2 is SVGEGT. In DNA form, the CDR3 reads TGTGCCAGCAGTTACGAACAGGGGCTTTACGAGCAGTACTTC. It encodes CASSYEQGLYEQYF.

In nucleotides, the CDR3 is TGTGCCAGCAGCTTACGGGGGATCAAAAACATTCAGTACTTC. This encodes CASSLRGIKNIQYF. J is TRBJ2-4 and V is TRBV7-2, with D possibly matching TRBD2 (6 bases). The CDR3 runs 14 residues. With 2 bases removed from V and 3 bases from J, the gap between germline ends came to 8 bases. Germline CDR1 SGHTA, CDR2 FQGNSA.